These 12 T cell receptor beta chains were all obtained from the same sample, sequenced in a study of early T cells in non-severe SARS-CoV-2 infection. From the 5' RACE reads, TCRdb called clonotypes with MiXCR, one entry per CDR3 protein. The sample consists of some 23,000 distinct CDR3 sequences, about 5.6% of them appearing once. Sequencing was done on a sample of whole blood. These receptor sequences come from an adult who was a healthcare worker with PCR-confirmed SARS-CoV-2 infection or an uninfected control (not recorded which).

Ten or more counts support this clonotype. The gene calls are TRBV20-1 and TRBJ2-5; TRBD2 might be the D (6 bases). The CDR3 extends over 15 amino acids. Trimming pared 3 bases from V and 4 bases from J, leaving 18 bases between. Germline V gene data show CDR1 as DFQATT and CDR2 as SNEGSKA (reference sequence). The CDR3 nucleotides are TGCAGTGCTAGTGGTGCTAGCGCTGCCCGAGAGACCCAGTACTTC. Protein: CSASGASAARETQYF.

Turning to this clonotype: Relative to the germline gene, one junction end is altered; a read error may explain this. The chain joins TRBV27 to TRBJ1-1; D is unclear. This CDR3 region has 15 residues. Germline V gene data show CDR1 as MNHEY and CDR2 as SMNVEV (reference sequence). Here the CDR3 reads CASSLIGQLNIEAFF. In DNA, the CDR3 is TGTGCCAGCAGTTTAATAGGGCAGCTGAACATTGAAGCTTTCTTT.

In its sample, this clonotype was seen many times. This chain connects TRBV20-1 to TRBJ1-1; weak D call: TRBD1 (5 bases). The V gene's germline CDR1 is DFQATT and CDR2 SNEGSKA (reference sequence). Trimming removed 6 bases from V and 0 bases from J, with 14 bases in between. The CDR3 spans 14 residues. CDR3 in amino acids: CSAGTDRVNTEAFF. As DNA, the CDR3 is TGCAGTGCCGGAACCGACAGAGTGAACACTGAAGCTTTCTTT.

This clonotype was seen ten or more times. The CDR3 loop is CASSLGDSYNSPLHF. CDR3 nucleotides: TGTGCCAGCAGCTTAGGAGACTCCTATAATTCACCCCTCCACTTT. The gene calls are TRBV7-8 and TRBJ1-6; D gene ambiguous. Germline assignment: CDR1 SGHVS and CDR2 FQNEAQ. V lost 1 base and J lost 0, with 4 bases in between. The CDR3 length is 15 residues.

This clonotype was recorded a few times. This chain links TRBV4-2 with TRBJ2-3; D not resolved. Germline CDR1 is LGHNA and CDR2 is YNFKEQ. CDR3 size: 17 residues. The V end was cut by 0 bases, the J end by 1 base, with 14 bases between. The CDR3 loop is CASSQDLGSEGTDTQYF. CDR3 nucleotides: TGTGCCAGCAGCCAAGATCTGGGCTCCGAAGGCACAGATACGCAGTATTTT.

This clonotype came up many times. The chain carries TRBV20-1 and TRBJ2-5; possibly TRBD2 for D (6 bases). This CDR3 is 15 amino acids long. Trimming left V 0 bases short and J 4 bases short, with 15 bases between. Germline V lookup: CDR1 DFQATT, CDR2 SNEGSKA (reference sequence). The CDR3 sequence is CSARDPEGLGETQYF. DNA for the CDR3: TGCAGTGCTAGAGATCCGGAGGGGCTGGGAGAGACCCAGTACTTC.

For this clonotype: One junction end disagrees with the germline gene, perhaps due to a read error. This rearrangement joins TRBV6-5 to TRBJ2-7; possibly TRBD1 for D (6 bases). Germline lookup yields CDR1 MNHEY and CDR2 SVGAGI. The CDR3 consists of 17 residues. CDR3 DNA: TGTGCCAGCAGTAACTCGCCTTCCGGGACAATGATCTACGAGCAGTACTTC. This translates into CASSNSPSGTMIYEQYF.

About this clonotype itself: This may arise from a read error, as a much more abundant clone is one base away. The genes are TRBV20-1 and TRBJ2-7, with D uncertain. The CDR3 covers 14 residues. CDR1 and CDR2 from the germline V gene are DFQATT and SNEGSKA (reference sequence). The CDR3 DNA is TGCGGTGCTAGAGATCCCCACCGATTTGACGAGCAGTACTTC. This codes for CGARDPHRFDEQYF.

This clonotype is medium-sized (0.01 to 0.1%) by share. The V gene is TRBV20-1, the J gene TRBJ1-1; 7 bases are shared with TRBD1. The CDR3 has 17 residues. Germline values: CDR1 DFQATT, CDR2 SNEGSKA (reference sequence). The junction had 18 bases not matched to a gene; V was cut back by 6 bases and J by 2 bases. CDR3 sequence (DNA): TGCAGTGCACTCTCCGCCGGGACAGCGATTGGAAACACTGAAGCTTTCTTT. This sequence encodes CSALSAGTAIGNTEAFF.

The rearrangement links TRBV7-2 to TRBJ2-1; 9 bases match TRBD1. The CDR3 has 15 amino acids. V lost 5 bases, J lost 7 bases, and 9 bases stayed unmatched. CDR1 and CDR2 from the germline V gene are SGHTA and FQGNSA. CDR3 sequence: CASSESGTGRNEQFF. CDR3 DNA sequence: TGTGCCAGCAGCGAATCCGGGACAGGGAGGAATGAGCAGTTCTTC.

This sequence joins TRBV6-2 or TRBV6-3 and TRBJ1-1; D is perhaps TRBD1 (5 bases). The CDR3 covers 13 residues. CDR1 and CDR2 (germline): MNHEY, SVGEGT. V shed 7 bases and J shed 1 base, with 10 bases lying between them. This CDR3 reads CASMGTANTEAFF. Here the CDR3 DNA reads TGTGCCAGCATGGGGACGGCGAACACTGAAGCTTTCTTT.

This clonotype was counted at least ten times. V is TRBV24-1 and J is TRBJ2-3; D remains unclear. Germline CDR1 and CDR2: KGHDR and SFDVKD. The ends were cut back, 3 bases at V and 2 bases at J, with 11 bases in the middle. The CDR3 spans 15 residues. CDR3 residues: CATSDQRFDTDTQYF. The CDR3 DNA sequence: TGTGCCACCAGTGATCAGCGATTTGACACAGATACGCAGTATTTT.